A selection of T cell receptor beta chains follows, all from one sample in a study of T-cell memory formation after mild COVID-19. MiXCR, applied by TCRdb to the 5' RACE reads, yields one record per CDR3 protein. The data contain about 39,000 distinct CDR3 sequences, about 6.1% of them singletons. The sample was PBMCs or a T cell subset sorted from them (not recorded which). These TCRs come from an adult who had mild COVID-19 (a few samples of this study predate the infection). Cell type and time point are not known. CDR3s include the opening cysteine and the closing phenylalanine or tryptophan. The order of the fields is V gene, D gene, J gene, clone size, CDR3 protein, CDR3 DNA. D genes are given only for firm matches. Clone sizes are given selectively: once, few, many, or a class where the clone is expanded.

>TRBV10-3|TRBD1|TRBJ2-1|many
CAISSDRGDAYNEQFF
TGTGCCATCAGTTCGGACAGGGGGGACGCCTACAATGAGCAGTTCTTC
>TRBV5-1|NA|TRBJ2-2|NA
CASRPDSLTTGELFF
TGCGCCAGCAGACCGGACAGTCTAACGACCGGGGAGCTGTTTTTT
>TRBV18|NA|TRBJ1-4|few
CASSPNTGATNEKLFF
TGTGCCAGCTCACCAAACACTGGTGCAACTAATGAAAAACTGTTTTTT
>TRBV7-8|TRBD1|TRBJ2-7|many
CASSQSGTGSSYEQYF
TGTGCCAGCAGCCAGTCCGGGACAGGGAGTTCCTACGAGCAGTACTTC
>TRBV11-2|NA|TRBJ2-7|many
CASSLSGSSYEQYF
TGTGCCAGCAGCCTTAGCGGAAGCTCCTACGAGCAGTACTTC
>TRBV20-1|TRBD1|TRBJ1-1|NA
CSATQGRMNTEAFF
TGCAGTGCTACACAGGGGCGGATGAACACTGAAGCTTTCTTT
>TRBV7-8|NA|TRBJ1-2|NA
CASSPRATGYGYTF
TGTGCCAGCAGCCCCCGGGCCACCGGCTATGGCTACACCTTC
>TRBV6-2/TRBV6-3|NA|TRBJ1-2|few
CASRPNTYGYTF
TGTGCCAGCAGGCCGAACACGTATGGCTACACCTTC
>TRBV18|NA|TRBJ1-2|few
CASSPPQGNYGYTF
TGTGCCAGCTCACCACCCCAGGGGAACTATGGCTACACCTTC
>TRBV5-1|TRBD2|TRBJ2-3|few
CASSFQRGATDTQYF
TGCGCCAGCAGCTTTCAGCGGGGGGCCACAGATACGCAGTATTTT
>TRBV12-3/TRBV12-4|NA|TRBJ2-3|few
CASSSVDTQYF
TGTGCCAGCAGTTCCGTTGATACGCAGTATTTT
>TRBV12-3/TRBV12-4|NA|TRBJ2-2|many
CASSLRRTGELFF
TGTGCCAGCAGTTTACGTCGCACCGGGGAGCTGTTTTTT
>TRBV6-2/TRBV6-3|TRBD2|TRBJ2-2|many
CASGLAGFPGELFF
TGTGCCAGCGGTCTAGCGGGATTCCCCGGGGAGCTGTTTTTT
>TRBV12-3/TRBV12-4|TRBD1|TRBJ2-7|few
CASSFKGQGAYEQYF
TGTGCCAGCAGTTTTAAGGGACAGGGGGCCTACGAGCAGTACTTC
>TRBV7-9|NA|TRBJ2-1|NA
CASSQNGAGVYNEQFF
TGTGCCAGCAGCCAAAACGGGGCAGGGGTCTACAATGAGCAGTTCTTC
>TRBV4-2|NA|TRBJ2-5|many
CASSLGREETQYF
TGTGCCAGCAGCCTGGGGCGGGAAGAGACCCAGTACTTC
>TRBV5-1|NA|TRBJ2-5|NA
CASSLVQAGQETQYF
TGCGCCAGCAGCTTGGTTCAGGCAGGCCAAGAGACCCAGTACTTC